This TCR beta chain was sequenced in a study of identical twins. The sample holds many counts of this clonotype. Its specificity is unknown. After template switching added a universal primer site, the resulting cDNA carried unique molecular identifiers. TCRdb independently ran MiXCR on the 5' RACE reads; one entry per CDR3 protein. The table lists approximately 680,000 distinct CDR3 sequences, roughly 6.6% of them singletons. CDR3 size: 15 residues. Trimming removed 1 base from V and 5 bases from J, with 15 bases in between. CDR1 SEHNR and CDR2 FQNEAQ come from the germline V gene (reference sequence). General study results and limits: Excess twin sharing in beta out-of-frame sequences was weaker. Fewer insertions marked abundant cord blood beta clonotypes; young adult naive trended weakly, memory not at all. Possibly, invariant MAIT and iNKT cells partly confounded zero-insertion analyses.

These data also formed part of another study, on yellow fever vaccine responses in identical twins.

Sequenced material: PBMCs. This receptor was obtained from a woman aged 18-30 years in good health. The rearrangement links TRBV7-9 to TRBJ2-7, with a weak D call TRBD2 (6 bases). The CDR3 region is CASSLEVGGLHEQYF. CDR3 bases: TGTGCCAGCAGCTTAGAAGTTGGGGGGTTGCACGAGCAGTACTTC.